The 25 T cell receptor beta chains below all came from one sample that was sequenced in a study of siplizumab effects on memory and regulatory T cells. Using immunoSEQ multiplex PCR, the repertoire was profiled, and TCRdb retains in-frame clones only, with some absent. The repertoire holds 50,000 to 55,000 clones, with under 98% as singletons. Sequenced: naive CD4+ T cells sorted from blood. The source of these receptors is a human donor in good health.

The chain joins TRBV7-2 to TRBJ2-1, with D maybe TRBD2 (6 bases). CDR3 size: 15 residues. CDR1 and CDR2 from the germline V gene are SGHTA and FQGNSA. Trimming stripped 4 bases from V and 4 bases from J, with 14 bases between. As DNA, the CDR3 is TGTGCCAGCAGCTCCGCGGGACTCTTATACAATGAGCAGTTCTTC. This encodes CASSSAGLLYNEQFF.

The rearrangement uses TRBV5-6 and TRBJ2-2; 10 bases are a match to TRBD2. Germline CDR1 SGHDT, CDR2 YYEEEE. This CDR3 is 18 amino acids long. V shed 1 base and J 6 bases; nucleotides not matched to a gene: 12. DNA of the CDR3: TGTGCCAGCAGCTTGCTTACCGAAAGCGGGAGGGGGGCCGGGGAGCTGTTTTTT. Protein sequence: CASSLLTESGRGAGELFF.

J is TRBJ2-1 and V is TRBV5-1, with TRBD2 as a possible D gene (6 bases). Germline CDR1 SGHRS, CDR2 YFSETQ. The CDR3 sequence is 13 residues long. Trimming took 6 bases from V and 6 from J, leaving 13 bases between them. The CDR3 nucleotides are TGCGCCAGCACCGATACTAGCAGCAATGAGCAGTTCTTC. This encodes CASTDTSSNEQFF.

This rearrangement joins TRBV19 to TRBJ2-2; possibly TRBD2 for D (6 bases). V lost 6 bases, J lost 3 bases, and 17 bases lay in between. Germline lookup yields CDR1 LNHDA and CDR2 SQIVND (reference sequence). This CDR3 region has 16 residues. CDR3 in DNA: TGTGCCAGTAGCTCTCATGGAGGGCCGTACACCGGGGAGCTGTTTTTT. Translated, it gives CASSSHGGPYTGELFF.

J is TRBJ1-2 and V is TRBV6-1; possibly TRBD1 for D (5 bases). In germline, CDR1 is MNHNS, CDR2 SASEGT. This CDR3 has 11 residues. The V gene lost 7 bases and the J gene lost 8 bases, with 11 bases spanning the gap. The DNA for the CDR3 is TGTGCCAGCATGTCACGGGGCGGCTACACCTTC. It specifies CASMSRGGYTF.

This chain joins TRBV7-2 and TRBJ2-5; D ambiguous. This CDR3 has 13 amino acids. Germline values: CDR1 SGHTA, CDR2 FQGNSA. The V end lost 5 bases, the J end lost 1 base, and 8 bases lay between the germline ends. CDR3 loop: CASSRRGQETQYF. The CDR3 coding sequence is TGTGCCAGCAGCCGACGAGGCCAAGAGACCCAGTACTTC. Using reference TRBV7-2 and TRBJ2-5 for the parts outside the CDR3, the full variable domain is GAGVSQSPSNKVTEKGKDVELRCDPISGHTALYWYRQSLGQGLEFLIYFQGNSAPDKSGLPSDRFSAERTGGSVSTLTIQRTQQEDSAVYLCASSRRGQETQYFGPGTRLLVL.

V usage is TRBV11-1 and J usage is TRBJ2-5; 11 bases are a match to TRBD1. Germline V CDR1 and CDR2: SGHAT, FQDESV (reference sequence). The CDR3 runs to 16 residues. Trimming took 5 bases from V and 5 from J; bases not matched to a gene: 10. In DNA, the CDR3 is TGTGCCAGCAGCACCCGGACAGGGGGCTACCCGGAGACCCAGTACTTC. It codes for CASSTRTGGYPETQYF. Together with reference TRBV11-1 and TRBJ2-5, the CDR3 gives the full variable domain: EAEVAQSPRYKITEKSQAVAFWCDPISGHATLYWYRQILGQGPELLVQFQDESVVDDSQLPKDRFSAERLKGVDSTLKIQPAELGDSAMYLCASSTRTGGYPETQYFGPGTRLLVL.

The chain recombines TRBV6-5 with TRBJ1-6, with 7 bases that match TRBD1. The CDR3 runs to 14 residues. From germline, CDR1 is MNHEY and CDR2 SVGAGI. Trimming at V came to 6 bases and at J to 7 bases, leaving 6 bases not matched to a gene. The CDR3 reads CASSLRTGNSPLHF. CDR3 in DNA: TGTGCCAGCAGCCTCCGGACAGGCAATTCACCCCTCCACTTT.

V usage is TRBV13 and J usage is TRBJ2-1; D may be TRBD2 (6 bases). CDR1 is PRHDT, CDR2 FYEKMQ, per germline (reference sequence). V was pared by 1 base and J by 5 bases, with 15 bases between. CDR3 size: 16 residues. The CDR3 spells CASSLATGTPNNEQFF. CDR3 sequence (DNA): TGTGCCAGCAGCTTAGCAACCGGGACTCCCAACAATGAGCAGTTCTTC.

As for this clone: The junction and the germline gene differ at one end; a read error may be behind it. This chain joins TRBV7-7 and TRBJ2-5; D perhaps matches TRBD2 (6 bases). There are 14 residues in the CDR3. Germline lookup yields CDR1 SSHAT and CDR2 FNYEAQ (reference sequence). The chain's CDR3 is CASSLNAGQETQYF. DNA for the CDR3: TGTGCTAGCAGCTTAAACGCGGGGCAAGAGACCCAGTACTTC.

The rearrangement links TRBV7-3 to TRBJ1-4, with D possibly being TRBD1 (5 bases). This CDR3 has 15 amino acids. The V end lost 1 base, the J end lost 5 bases, and 11 bases lay between the germline ends. The V gene's germline CDR1 is SGHTA and CDR2 FQGTGA. The CDR3 DNA follows: TGTGCCAGCAGCTTAAGAGGGGTACTCAATGAAAAACTGTTTTTT. Its protein product is CASSLRGVLNEKLFF.

The V and J genes are TRBV27 and TRBJ2-7, with D maybe TRBD1 (6 bases). Germline lookup yields CDR1 MNHEY and CDR2 SMNVEV (reference sequence). This CDR3 region has 15 residues. Trimming removed 6 bases from V and 1 base from J, with 16 bases in between. CDR3 protein: CASSSQTGNSYEQYF. The DNA for the CDR3 is TGTGCCAGCAGCTCTCAAACAGGGAATTCCTACGAGCAGTACTTC.

The sample holds a few counts of this clone. The chain uses TRBV4-2 and TRBJ1-1; TRBD1 matches at 11 bases. The V segment lost 4 bases and the J segment 4 bases; nucleotides outside the gene matches: 8. The CDR3 contains 16 residues. Germline V gene data show CDR1 as LGHNA and CDR2 as YNFKEQ. The CDR3 region has the DNA TGTGCCAGCAGCCCTCTACGGGGGACAGGGGGCACTGAAGCTTTCTTT. Its protein is CASSPLRGTGGTEAFF.

The sample holds one count of this clone. V and J are TRBV4-1 and TRBJ2-7; D is perhaps TRBD2 (5 bases). V lost 2 bases to trimming and J lost 0 bases, with 14 bases between them. This CDR3 is 16 amino acids long. The germline V gene encodes CDR1 MGHRA and CDR2 YSYEKL. The CDR3 protein is CASSQQSPGISYEQYF. The CDR3 coding sequence is TGCGCCAGCAGCCAACAAAGCCCCGGGATCTCCTACGAGCAGTACTTC.

This chain joins TRBV27 and TRBJ2-5; 12 nucleotides match TRBD2. Per the germline V gene, CDR1 is MNHEY and CDR2 is SMNVEV (reference sequence). The CDR3 extends over 15 amino acids. Trimming cost V 4 bases and J 5 bases; bases outside gene matches: 5. CDR3 loop: CASSSTSGRIETQYF. The CDR3 nucleotides read TGTGCCAGCAGTTCAACTAGCGGGAGGATTGAGACCCAGTACTTC.

The chain is built from TRBV14 and TRBJ2-2; D is unclear. In germline, CDR1 is SGHDN, CDR2 FVKESK. The CDR3 is 14 residues long. V was trimmed by 1 base and J by 6 bases, leaving 9 bases between them. Here the CDR3 DNA reads TGTGCCAGCAGCCAAGGTCTCTGGTCCGGGGAGCTGTTTTTT. Translating it yields CASSQGLWSGELFF.

This chain uses TRBV12-5 with TRBJ2-2, with TRBD2 identical over 14 bases. Germline CDR1 and CDR2: LGHNT and FRNRAP. This CDR3 is built from 15 residues. V lost 10 bases and J lost 4; bases outside the gene matches: 5. The CDR3 DNA follows: TGTGCTACCCAGACTAGCGGGAGGGGCACCGGGGAGCTGTTTTTT. This translates into CATQTSGRGTGELFF. The entire variable domain, with the rest obtained from reference TRBV12-5 and TRBJ2-2, is as follows: DARVTQTPRHKVTEMGQEVTMRCQPILGHNTVFWYRQTMMQGLELLAYFRNRAPLDDSGMPKDRFSAEMPDATLATLKIQPSEPRDSAVYFCATQTSGRGTGELFFGEGSRLTVL.

The V and J genes are TRBV7-9 and TRBJ2-5; D gene uncertain. The CDR3 runs to 13 residues. V was pared by 5 bases and J by 8 bases, with 15 bases between. Germline loops: CDR1 SEHNR, CDR2 FQNEAQ (reference sequence). This chain's CDR3 is CASSPPGVGTQYF. Written as DNA, the CDR3 is TGTGCCAGCAGCCCGCCGGGCGTTGGAACCCAGTACTTC.

Worth noting for this clone: Other DNA sequences of this sample code for an identical CDR3. The V and J genes are TRBV9 and TRBJ2-3, with 9 bases matching TRBD2. The CDR3 covers 15 residues. V lost 0 bases and J lost 3; bases outside the gene matches: 2. Germline loops: CDR1 SGDLS, CDR2 YYNGEE. The CDR3 loop is CASSVVSGGTDTQYF. The CDR3, as DNA: TGTGCCAGCAGCGTAGTCAGCGGGGGGACAGATACGCAGTATTTT. The variable domain in full, completed from reference TRBV9 and TRBJ2-3, reads DSGVTQTPKHLITATGQRVTLRCSPRSGDLSVYWYQQSLDQGLQFLIQYYNGEERAKGNILERFSAQQFPDLHSELNLSSLELGDSALYFCASSVVSGGTDTQYFGPGTRLTVL.

This clone appeared a single time. This chain links TRBV9 with TRBJ2-3, with D possibly TRBD1 on 6 matching bases. This CDR3 spans 17 amino acids. CDR1 is SGDLS and CDR2 is YYNGEE in the germline V gene. V shed 4 bases and J shed 0 bases, with 18 bases lying between them. In nucleotides, the CDR3 is TGTGCCAGCAGCTACACCGGGACCGGGACAAGCACAGATACGCAGTATTTT. This codes for CASSYTGTGTSTDTQYF.

The V gene is TRBV5-5, the J gene TRBJ2-5, with D tentatively TRBD2 (5 bases). The CDR3 consists of 16 residues. Trimming removed 4 bases from V and 4 bases from J, with 20 bases in between. The germline V gene encodes CDR1 SGHKS and CDR2 YYEKEE (reference sequence). CDR3 nucleotide sequence: TGTGCCAGCAGCGGCACGAGGGTCCCTGTAAGAGAGACCCAGTACTTC. This gives the protein CASSGTRVPVRETQYF.

The gene calls are TRBV25-1 and TRBJ2-7; no firm D call. The CDR3 runs 13 residues. CDR1 MGHDK and CDR2 SYGVNS come from the germline V gene. The V end was cut by 10 bases, the J end by 0 bases, with 13 bases between. DNA for the CDR3: TGTGCCACCACCGCGTCCCCCTCCTACGAGCAGTACTTC. It is translated as CATTASPSYEQYF.

V usage is TRBV4-2 and J usage is TRBJ2-5; TRBD1 aligns across 9 bases. Germline CDR1 LGHNA, CDR2 YNFKEQ. The CDR3 sequence is 15 residues long. Unmatched junction bases numbered 8, after V lost 4 bases and J lost 5 bases. The CDR3 region is CASSPRTGEEETQYF. CDR3 sequence (DNA): TGTGCCAGCAGCCCCCGGACAGGGGAGGAGGAGACCCAGTACTTC.

The rearrangement links TRBV29-1 to TRBJ2-5, with 7 bases aligning to TRBD2. V trimming: 7 bases; J trimming: 4 bases; junction bases outside the gene matches: 12. The CDR3 is made up of 14 amino acids. Per the germline V gene, CDR1 is SQVTM and CDR2 is ANQGSEA. CDR3 amino acids: CSAQTSRRGETQYF. In DNA, the CDR3 is TGCAGCGCCCAGACTAGCAGGAGGGGAGAGACCCAGTACTTC.

V usage is TRBV7-2 and J usage is TRBJ2-7, with 8 bases matching TRBD2. V gave up 0 bases and J gave up 3 bases; unmatched junction bases: 4. The CDR3 extends over 15 amino acids. CDR1 SGHTA and CDR2 FQGNSA come from the germline V gene. The CDR3 loop is CASSLAGAGVYEQYF. The CDR3 nucleotides read TGTGCCAGCAGCTTAGCGGGAGCGGGAGTCTACGAGCAGTACTTC. Together with reference TRBV7-2 and TRBJ2-7, the CDR3 gives the full variable domain: GAGVSQSPSNKVTEKGKDVELRCDPISGHTALYWYRQSLGQGLEFLIYFQGNSAPDKSGLPSDRFSAERTGGSVSTLTIQRTQQEDSAVYLCASSLAGAGVYEQYFGPGTRLTVT.